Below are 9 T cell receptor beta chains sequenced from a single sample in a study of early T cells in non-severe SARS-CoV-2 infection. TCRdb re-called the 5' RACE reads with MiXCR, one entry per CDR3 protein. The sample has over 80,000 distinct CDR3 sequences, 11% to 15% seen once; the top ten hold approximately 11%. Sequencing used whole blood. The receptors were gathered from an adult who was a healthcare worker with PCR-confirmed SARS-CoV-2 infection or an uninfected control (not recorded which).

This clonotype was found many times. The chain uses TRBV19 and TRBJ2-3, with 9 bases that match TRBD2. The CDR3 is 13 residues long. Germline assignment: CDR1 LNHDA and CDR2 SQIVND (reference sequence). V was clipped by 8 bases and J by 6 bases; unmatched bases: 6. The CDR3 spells CASYSGGGDTQYF. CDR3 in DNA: TGTGCCAGTTATAGCGGGGGTGGGGATACGCAGTATTTT.

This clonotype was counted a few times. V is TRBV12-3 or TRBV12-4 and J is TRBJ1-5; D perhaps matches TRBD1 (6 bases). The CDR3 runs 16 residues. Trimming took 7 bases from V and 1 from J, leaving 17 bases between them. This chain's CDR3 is CASTVLVGGSNQPQHF. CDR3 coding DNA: TGTGCCAGCACCGTGCTGGTAGGGGGGAGCAATCAGCCCCAGCATTTT.

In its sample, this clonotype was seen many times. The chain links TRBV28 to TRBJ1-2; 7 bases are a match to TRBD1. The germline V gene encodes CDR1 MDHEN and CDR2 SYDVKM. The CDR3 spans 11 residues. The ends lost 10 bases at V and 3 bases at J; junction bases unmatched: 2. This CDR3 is CATGTDYGYTF. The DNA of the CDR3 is TGTGCCACCGGGACAGACTATGGCTACACCTTC.

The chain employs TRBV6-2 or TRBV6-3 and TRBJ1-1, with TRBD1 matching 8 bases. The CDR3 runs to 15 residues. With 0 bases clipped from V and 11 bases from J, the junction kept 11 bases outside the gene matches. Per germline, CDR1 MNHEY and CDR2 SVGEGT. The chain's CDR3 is CASSYSVTGQGAAFF. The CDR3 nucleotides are TGTGCCAGCAGTTACTCTGTGACTGGACAGGGCGCCGCTTTCTTT.

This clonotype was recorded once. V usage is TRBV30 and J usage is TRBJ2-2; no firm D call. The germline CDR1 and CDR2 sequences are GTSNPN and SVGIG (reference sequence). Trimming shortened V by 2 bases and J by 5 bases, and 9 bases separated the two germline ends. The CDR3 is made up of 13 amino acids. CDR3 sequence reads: CAWSRRQTGELFF. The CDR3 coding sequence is TGTGCCTGGAGTAGGCGACAAACCGGGGAGCTGTTTTTT.

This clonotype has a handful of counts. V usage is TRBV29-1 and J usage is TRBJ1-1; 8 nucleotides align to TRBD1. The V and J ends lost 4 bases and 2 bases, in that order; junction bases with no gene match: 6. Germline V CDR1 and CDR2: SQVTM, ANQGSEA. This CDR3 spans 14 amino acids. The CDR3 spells CSVGRGTGNTEAFF. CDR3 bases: TGCAGCGTTGGAAGAGGGACAGGAAACACTGAAGCTTTCTTT.

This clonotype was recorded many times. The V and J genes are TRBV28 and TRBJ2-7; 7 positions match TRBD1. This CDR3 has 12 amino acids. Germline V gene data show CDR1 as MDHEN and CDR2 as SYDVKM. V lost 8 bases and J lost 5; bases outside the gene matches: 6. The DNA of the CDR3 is TGTGCCAGCGGAGACAGGGTCCACGAGCAGTACTTC. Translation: CASGDRVHEQYF.

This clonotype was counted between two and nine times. The CDR3 DNA reads as TGTGCCATCAGTGAGTCTACGGCCTATGGCTACACCTTC. It is translated as CAISESTAYGYTF. V and J are TRBV10-3 and TRBJ1-2; D is ambiguous. This CDR3 contains 13 residues. CDR1 ENHRY and CDR2 SYGVKD come from the germline V gene. Trimming stripped 0 bases from V and 4 bases from J, with 6 bases between.

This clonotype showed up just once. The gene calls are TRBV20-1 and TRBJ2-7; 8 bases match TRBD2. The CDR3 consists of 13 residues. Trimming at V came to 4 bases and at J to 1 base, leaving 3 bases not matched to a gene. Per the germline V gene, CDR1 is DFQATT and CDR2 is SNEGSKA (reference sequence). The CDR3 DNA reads TGCAGTGCTACAGCGGGGGATTCCTACGAGCAGTACTTC. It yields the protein CSATAGDSYEQYF.